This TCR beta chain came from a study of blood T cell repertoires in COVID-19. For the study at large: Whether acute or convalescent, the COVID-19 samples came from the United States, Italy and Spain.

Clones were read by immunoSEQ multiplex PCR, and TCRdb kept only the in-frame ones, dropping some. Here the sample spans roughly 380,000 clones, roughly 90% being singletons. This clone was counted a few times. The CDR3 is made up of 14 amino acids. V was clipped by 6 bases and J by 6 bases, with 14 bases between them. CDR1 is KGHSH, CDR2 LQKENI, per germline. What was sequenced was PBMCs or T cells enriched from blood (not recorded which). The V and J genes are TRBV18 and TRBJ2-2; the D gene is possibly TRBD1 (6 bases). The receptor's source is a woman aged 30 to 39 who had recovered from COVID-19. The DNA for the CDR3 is TGTGCCAGCTCCCCTTACAGGGAATCCGGGGAGCTGTTTTTT. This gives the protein CASSPYRESGELFF.